The 9 T cell receptor beta chains presented below share a single source sample, sequenced in a study of cytomegalovirus exposure and HLA in healthy donors. With 60 Vbeta and 13 Jbeta primers, the PCR was carried out. The data were produced by immunoSEQ multiplex PCR, yet TCRdb's version contains in-frame clones alone and is incomplete. Of 140,000 to 150,000 clones listed, 75% to 80% were seen once; the top ten hold less than 2%. Sample: PBMCs. All receptors derive from a woman aged 25 to 39 in good health and CMV-seronegative.

The gene calls are TRBV2 and TRBJ2-2, with 7 positions matching TRBD1. CDR1 and CDR2 (germline): SNHLY, FYNNEI. The CDR3 spans 13 residues. With 6 bases clipped from V and 7 bases from J, the junction kept 5 bases outside the gene matches. The CDR3 protein is CASRGQSIGELFF. The CDR3 coding sequence is TGTGCCAGCAGGGGACAGTCTATCGGGGAGCTGTTTTTT.

This rearrangement joins TRBV4-1 to TRBJ2-5, with D possibly matching TRBD2 (5 bases). The CDR3 spans 14 residues. Germline assignment: CDR1 MGHRA and CDR2 YSYEKL. V lost 0 bases and J lost 4, with 9 bases in between. The CDR3 region has the DNA TGCGCCAGCAGCCAAGATGAGGGAAGAGAGACCCAGTACTTC. It encodes CASSQDEGRETQYF.

The rearrangement uses TRBV7-9 and TRBJ1-5; 7 bases are a match to TRBD1. The CDR3 contains 17 residues. CDR1 is SEHNR and CDR2 is FQNEAQ in the germline V gene (reference sequence). The junction had 10 bases not matched to a gene; V was cut back by 0 bases and J by 5 bases. The CDR3 region has the DNA TGTGCCAGCAGCTTAGCTAGTTCGGGGACAGTCTATCAGCCCCAGCATTTT. Translated: CASSLASSGTVYQPQHF.

The rearrangement joins TRBV19 to TRBJ1-2; 9 nucleotides agree with TRBD1. Germline V gene lookup returns CDR1 LNHDA and CDR2 SQIVND (reference sequence). Trimming at V came to 5 bases and at J to 8 bases, leaving 9 bases not matched to a gene. There are 14 residues in the CDR3. This CDR3 reads CASSLTGTGFGYTF. CDR3 bases: TGTGCCAGTAGTCTTACCGGGACAGGGTTCGGCTACACCTTC.

The chain couples TRBV10-2 to TRBJ1-1, with D perhaps TRBD1 (5 bases). CDR1 and CDR2 from the germline V gene are WSHSY and SAAADI. The CDR3 runs to 15 residues. V dropped 6 bases and J dropped 1 base, with 15 bases sitting between them. The chain's CDR3 is CASSPAAGGNTEAFF. CDR3 nucleotide sequence: TGCGCCAGCAGCCCCGCCGCCGGGGGGAACACTGAAGCTTTCTTT.

V is TRBV6-6 and J is TRBJ1-2; D is possibly TRBD1 (6 bases). Germline V gene lookup returns CDR1 MNHNY and CDR2 SVGAGI (reference sequence). The V and J ends lost 5 bases and 4 bases respectively, with 17 bases between them. This CDR3 region has 15 residues. CDR3 nucleotide sequence: TGTGCCAGCAGTCCCGGGCCAGGGGCCAGCTATGGCTACACCTTC. Encoded protein: CASSPGPGASYGYTF.

The rearrangement joins TRBV15 to TRBJ2-3; maybe TRBD2 (6 bases). The V and J ends lost 5 bases and 2 bases respectively, with 14 bases between them. The germline V gene has CDR1 LNHNV and CDR2 YYDKDF (reference sequence). CDR3 length: 15 amino acids. DNA of the CDR3: TGTGCCACCAGCGGGAGGAACCCCCACACAGATACGCAGTATTTT. Its protein is CATSGRNPHTDTQYF. Filled out from reference TRBV15 and TRBJ2-3, the complete variable domain reads DAMVIQNPRYQVTQFGKPVTLSCSQTLNHNVMYWYQQKSSQAPKLLFHYYDKDFNNEADTPDNFQSRRPNTSFCFLDIRSPGLGDTAMYLCATSGRNPHTDTQYFGPGTRLTVL.

This sequence joins TRBV12-5 and TRBJ2-1; the match to TRBD2 covers 10 bases. The V and J ends lost 4 bases and 8 bases, in that order; junction bases with no gene match: 11. This CDR3 is built from 16 residues. Germline V lookup: CDR1 LGHNT, CDR2 FRNRAP. The DNA for the CDR3 is TGTGCTAGTGGTTCTTCTAGCGGGGGAAATAGGCATGAGCAGTTCTTC. This gives the protein CASGSSSGGNRHEQFF.

The chain couples TRBV7-3 to TRBJ2-1; D is undetermined. Germline CDR1 reads SGHTA; CDR2 reads FQGTGA. V shed 2 bases and J shed 5 bases, with 10 bases lying between them. The CDR3 is 14 amino acids. Here the CDR3 DNA reads TGTGCCAGCAGCTTATCGCCAGTTGACAATGAGCAGTTCTTC. As protein: CASSLSPVDNEQFF.